A selection of T cell receptor beta chains follows, all from one sample in a study of cytomegalovirus exposure and HLA in healthy donors. Measured with immunoSEQ multiplex PCR; TCRdb has only the in-frame clones, and not every one. The data contain 150,000 to 200,000 clones, approximately 79% of them singletons. Sequencing was done on a sample of PBMCs. These TCRs come from a man aged 35 to 55 in good health and CMV-seronegative. Each CDR3 is given with its conserved first and last residue. D genes are given only for firm matches. Size tells how often a clone was seen (once, few, many) or the class of an expanded clone, and some rows leave it out.

TGTGCCAGCAGTTCCCGGGACAGGATCACAGATACGCAGTATTTT	CASSSRDRITDTQYF	-	15	TRBD1	TRBV2	TRBJ2-3
TGTGCCAGCAGCTCATTAAGGCGGGGGCACTCTGGGGCCAACGTCCTGACTTTC	CASSSLRRGHSGANVLTF	few	18	-	TRBV7-6	TRBJ2-6
TGTGCCAGCAGCTTAGCCGGTCAGCCCCAGCATTTT	CASSLAGQPQHF	-	12	-	TRBV7-2	TRBJ1-5
TGTGCCAGTAGTATTACTAGCGGGGAAAACACAGATACGCAGTATTTT	CASSITSGENTDTQYF	-	16	TRBD2	TRBV19	TRBJ2-3
TGCGCCAGCAGCCAACATCCGGTACAGGGGGCGAACACCGGGGAGCTGTTTTTT	CASSQHPVQGANTGELFF	-	18	TRBD1	TRBV4-1	TRBJ2-2
TGTGCCAGCAGTTTATGGGCGCGCCGAAGGGAGCAGTACTTC	CASSLWARRREQYF	-	14	-	TRBV27	TRBJ2-7
TGCAGCGTTGATGGGACAGGGGGCGCGAATACGCAGTATTTT	CSVDGTGGANTQYF	-	14	TRBD1	TRBV29-1	TRBJ2-3
TGCGCCAGCAGCCAAGCCTTACTCGAGGTAGGGAGCTACGAGCAGTACTTC	CASSQALLEVGSYEQYF	-	17	-	TRBV4-3	TRBJ2-7
TGTGCCAGCAGGGACAGGGGGAAGAACACCGGGGAGCTGTTTTTT	CASRDRGKNTGELFF	-	15	TRBD1	TRBV2	TRBJ2-2
TGTGCCGCCGAGAGGGCCCATGGCGGGGAGCTGTTTTTT	CAAERAHGGELFF	-	13	-	TRBV6-1	TRBJ2-2
TGTGCCAGCAGCTTGGGCGGGGCCACAGATACGCAGTATTTT	CASSLGGATDTQYF	few	14	-	TRBV11-1	TRBJ2-3
TGCGCCAGCAGTTCGACCGGGACAGGGGTCCACGAGCAGTACTTC	CASSSTGTGVHEQYF	-	15	TRBD1	TRBV10-2	TRBJ2-7
TGCGCCAGCAGCGCGGACAGGGGTATCGGCGAGCAGTACTTC	CASSADRGIGEQYF	-	14	TRBD1	TRBV5-1	TRBJ2-7
TGTGCCAGCAGCTTAGACAGTAGGACAGGGGCCTCCTACGAGCAGTACTTC	CASSLDSRTGASYEQYF	-	17	TRBD1	TRBV7-9	TRBJ2-7
TGTGCCAGCAGTGAAGAACTAGAGATGGTGGAGACCCAGTACTTC	CASSEELEMVETQYF	few	15	-	TRBV25-1	TRBJ2-5
TGTGCCAGCTCACCTTATAACCCAGGGGGCTCTGGAAACACCATATATTTT	CASSPYNPGGSGNTIYF	-	17	TRBD1	TRBV18	TRBJ1-3